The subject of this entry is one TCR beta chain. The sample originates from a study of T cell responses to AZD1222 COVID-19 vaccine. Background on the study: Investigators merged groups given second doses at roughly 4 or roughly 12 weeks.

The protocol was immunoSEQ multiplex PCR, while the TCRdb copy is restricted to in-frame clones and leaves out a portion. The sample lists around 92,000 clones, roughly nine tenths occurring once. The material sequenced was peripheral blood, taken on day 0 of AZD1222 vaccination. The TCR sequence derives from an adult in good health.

The CDR3 sequence is CASRPGGLTYEQYF. DNA for the CDR3: TGTGCCAGCAGGCCAGGGGGTCTTACCTACGAGCAGTACTTC. The V gene is TRBV18, the J gene TRBJ2-7; 7 bases align to TRBD1. CDR3 length: 14 residues. After removal of 8 bases from V and 2 bases from J, the junction contained 9 bases not matched to a gene. The germline V gene encodes CDR1 KGHSH and CDR2 LQKENI.